The 25 T cell receptor beta chains listed next were all sequenced from one sample in a study of cytomegalovirus exposure and HLA in healthy donors. PCR involved 60 Vbeta and 13 Jbeta primers. Method: immunoSEQ multiplex PCR; TCRdb's copy keeps in-frame clones and lacks some. The profile shows 120,000 or so clones, about three quarters of them singletons. Specimen: PBMCs. The receptors were gathered from a female donor in good health and CMV-seronegative.

This chain links TRBV6-1 with TRBJ2-6; possibly TRBD1 for D (6 bases). Trimming pared 8 bases from V and 1 base from J, leaving 12 bases between. The CDR3 covers 15 residues. Germline V gene data show CDR1 as MNHNS and CDR2 as SASEGT. The CDR3 region is CASLLTGSGANVLTF. In DNA, the CDR3 is TGTGCCAGCCTCCTTACAGGGTCTGGGGCCAACGTCCTGACTTTC.

This clone was counted only a few times. J is TRBJ2-1 and V is TRBV7-3; 8 nucleotides agree with TRBD2. V dropped 5 bases and J dropped 6; count of bases not matched to a gene: 9. The CDR3 has 15 residues. Germline V CDR1 and CDR2: SGHTA, FQGTGA. As DNA, the CDR3 is TGTGCCAGCAGCCCCGCCCGGACTAGCCCCAATGAGCAGTTCTTC. Its translation: CASSPARTSPNEQFF.

The rearrangement uses TRBV6-1 and TRBJ2-7; perhaps TRBD1 as D (6 bases). Trimming left V 5 bases short and J 4 bases short, with 18 bases between. The CDR3 spans 15 residues. CDR1 and CDR2 from the germline V gene are MNHNS and SASEGT. CDR3 amino acids: CASSRDKRNQYEQYF. CDR3 in DNA: TGTGCCAGCAGTAGGGACAAAAGGAATCAATACGAGCAGTACTTC.

V and J are TRBV2 and TRBJ2-7, with a weak D call TRBD2 (6 bases). Trimming cost V 4 bases and J 4 bases, with 14 bases left between them. Germline values: CDR1 SNHLY, CDR2 FYNNEI. This CDR3 comprises 14 residues. The chain's CDR3 is CASSVQLRGYEQYF. CDR3 DNA: TGTGCCAGCAGTGTACAGCTACGGGGGTACGAGCAGTACTTC.

CDR3 protein: CASTISGGPDTQYF. Here the CDR3 DNA reads TGTGCCAGCACCATCTCGGGGGGACCAGATACGCAGTATTTT. The V call is TRBV18, the J call TRBJ2-3, with 7 bases matching TRBD2. Germline CDR1 KGHSH, CDR2 LQKENI. The CDR3 totals 14 residues. Germline trimming cut 8 bases from V and 4 bases from J; bases unmatched to any gene: 9.

This chain links TRBV5-4 with TRBJ2-7; D might be TRBD1 (6 bases). Trimming left V 4 bases short and J 0 bases short, with 11 bases between. The germline gives CDR1 SGHNT, CDR2 YYREEE (reference sequence). This CDR3 spans 14 amino acids. CDR3 region: CASSPDSGSYEQYF. Here the CDR3 DNA reads TGTGCCAGCAGCCCGGACAGCGGCTCCTACGAGCAGTACTTC.

The genes are TRBV28 and TRBJ1-5; unclear D gene. CDR3 length equals 15 residues. Germline V lookup: CDR1 MDHEN, CDR2 SYDVKM. The ends were cut back, 5 bases at V and 11 bases at J, with 22 bases in the middle. The CDR3 is CASSRPTGKATSQHF. CDR3 bases: TGTGCCAGCAGTCGCCCGACCGGGAAGGCCACCTCCCAGCATTTT.

The chain recombines TRBV2 with TRBJ1-5; tentative D call: TRBD1 (6 bases). In germline, CDR1 is SNHLY, CDR2 FYNNEI. V was trimmed by 2 bases and J by 2 bases, leaving 10 bases between them. The CDR3 covers 15 residues. The CDR3 region is CASSEQGLGNQPQHF. The CDR3 coding sequence is TGTGCCAGCAGTGAACAGGGGCTGGGCAATCAGCCCCAGCATTTT. Variable domain in full (rest from reference TRBV2 and TRBJ1-5): EPEVTQTPSHQVTQMGQEVILRCVPISNHLYFYWYRQILGQKVEFLVSFYNNEISEKSEIFDDQFSVERPDGSNFTLKIRSTKLEDSAMYFCASSEQGLGNQPQHFGDGTRLSIL.

This clone was detected once. The same CDR3 arises from other DNA sequences in this sample as well. The CDR3 region is CASSTDRNTEAFF. The CDR3 bases are TGTGCCAGCTCAACCGACAGGAACACTGAAGCTTTCTTT. This rearrangement joins TRBV18 to TRBJ1-1, with D tentatively TRBD1 (5 bases). The germline gives CDR1 KGHSH, CDR2 LQKENI. This CDR3 region has 13 residues. Trimming left V 5 bases short and J 1 base short, with 8 bases between.

V usage is TRBV12-5 and J usage is TRBJ1-5, with 7 bases fitting TRBD1. CDR3 size: 16 residues. The trim removed 2 bases at V and 3 bases at J, leaving 7 bases unmatched. Germline assignment: CDR1 LGHNT and CDR2 FRNRAP. The CDR3 DNA sequence: TGTGCTAGTGGTTTGAGGTCGGGACAGTCCAATCAGCCCCAGCATTTT. Protein: CASGLRSGQSNQPQHF.

This chain uses TRBV11-2 with TRBJ1-6; D possibly corresponds to TRBD1 (5 bases). The CDR3 totals 16 residues. Trimming removed 0 bases from V and 7 bases from J, with 13 bases in between. Looked up from germline, CDR1 is SGHAT and CDR2 is FQNNGV. The CDR3 region has the DNA TGTGCCAGCAGCTTAGATGGGAGGGGCCTAAATTCACCCCTCCACTTT. Protein product: CASSLDGRGLNSPLHF.

The chain has TRBV7-8 and TRBJ2-5, with TRBD1 as a possible D gene (6 bases). The CDR3 runs 14 residues. Trimming took off 4 bases at V and 7 bases at J, with 16 bases between the two ends. From germline, CDR1 is SGHVS and CDR2 FQNEAQ. Here the CDR3 reads CASSSRDNFWTQYF. The CDR3, as DNA: TGTGCCAGCAGCTCCCGGGACAACTTTTGGACCCAGTACTTC.

The chain combines TRBV7-8 with TRBJ2-3; TRBD2 aligns across 8 bases. The CDR3 is made up of 16 amino acids. Germline CDR1 is SGHVS and CDR2 is FQNEAQ. The ends lost 5 bases at V and 2 bases at J; junction bases unmatched: 9. In nucleotides, the CDR3 is TGTGCCAGCAGCGCCCTTTTAGCGGGAATCACAGATACGCAGTATTTT. Amino acids: CASSALLAGITDTQYF.

As concerns this clone: An end of the junction differs from the germline gene, which may be a read error. The chain recombines TRBV27 with TRBJ2-5; 7 bases are a match to TRBD2. Per germline, CDR1 MNHEY and CDR2 SMNVEV (reference sequence). The CDR3 is made up of 12 amino acids. The CDR3 region is CASSLGAGSPNF. The CDR3 DNA follows: TGTGCCAGCAGTTTAGGAGCGGGAAGCCCTAACTTC.

This clone was recorded only once. V usage is TRBV23-1 and J usage is TRBJ1-1, with a possible D match to TRBD1 (6 bases). TRBV23-1 qualifies as an ORF whose function is uncertain. The ends were cut back, 4 bases at V and 2 bases at J, with 20 bases in the middle. The CDR3 is made up of 17 amino acids. CDR3 loop: CASSPSQVGQINTEAFF. The CDR3, as DNA: TGCGCCAGCAGTCCTTCTCAGGTAGGACAGATAAACACTGAAGCTTTCTTT.

V is TRBV7-9 and J is TRBJ2-1, with TRBD1 identical over 7 bases. J gave up 0 bases and V 11 bases, and 7 bases lay outside the gene matches. Per germline, CDR1 SEHNR and CDR2 FQNEAQ (reference sequence). The CDR3 runs to 14 residues. CDR3 DNA: TGTGCCGGGACAGTCATGAGCTCCTACAATGAGCAGTTCTTC. Translating gives CAGTVMSSYNEQFF.

This rearrangement joins TRBV19 to TRBJ2-2, with TRBD1 matching 10 bases. The CDR3 is 13 amino acids. CDR1 and CDR2 from the germline V gene are LNHDA and SQIVND (reference sequence). V was clipped by 9 bases and J by 3 bases; unmatched bases: 1. The CDR3: CASGQGDTGELFF. The CDR3, as DNA: TGTGCCAGCGGACAGGGGGACACCGGGGAGCTGTTTTTT.

The chain combines TRBV6-5 with TRBJ1-6; 7 bases agree with TRBD1. The CDR3 sequence is 15 residues long. V shed 5 bases and J 5 bases; nucleotides not matched to a gene: 6. The germline V gene encodes CDR1 MNHEY and CDR2 SVGAGI. The CDR3 DNA is TGTGCCAGCAGTAATAACAGGGGTAATAATTCACCCCTCCACTTT. Translated, it gives CASSNNRGNNSPLHF.

This chain links TRBV6-1 with TRBJ2-3; 10 bases map to TRBD2. The CDR3 contains 16 residues. V shed 3 bases, J shed 2 bases, and the junction held 5 bases outside the gene matches. Germline V gene sequence: CDR1 MNHNS, CDR2 SASEGT. The CDR3 nucleotides read TGTGCCAGCAGTGATTGGACTAGCGGTGTCACAGATACGCAGTATTTT. Its protein is CASSDWTSGVTDTQYF.

The chain recombines TRBV18 with TRBJ2-7; D remains unclear. Germline loops: CDR1 KGHSH, CDR2 LQKENI. V lost 4 bases, J lost 1 base, and 8 bases lay in between. The CDR3 runs to 13 residues. The CDR3 coding sequence is TGTGCCAGCTCACTCGAGGAATCCTACGAGCAGTACTTC. This codes for CASSLEESYEQYF.

The sample holds a few counts of this clone. This chain uses TRBV18 with TRBJ1-6, with 8 bases lining up with TRBD1. Germline CDR1 reads KGHSH; CDR2 reads LQKENI. CDR3 length equals 15 residues. J lost 7 bases, V lost 5 bases, and 7 bases had no gene match. The DNA of the CDR3 is TGTGCCAGCTCAGGCGACAGGGGCCTGAATTCACCCCTCCACTTT. Amino acids: CASSGDRGLNSPLHF. The full variable domain, its missing parts supplied by reference TRBV18 and TRBJ1-6, is NAGVMQNPRHLVRRRGQEARLRCSPMKGHSHVYWYRQLPEEGLKFMVYLQKENIIDESGMPKERFSAEFPKEGPSILRIQQVVRGDSAAYFCASSGDRGLNSPLHFGNGTRLTVT.

This clone was observed a few times. This chain connects TRBV5-1 to TRBJ2-6; D perhaps matches TRBD1 (5 bases). V lost 1 base and J lost 0, with 8 bases in between. From germline, CDR1 is SGHRS and CDR2 YFSETQ. The CDR3 contains 16 residues. CDR3 region: CASSLPQGSGANVLTF. Written as DNA, the CDR3 is TGCGCCAGCAGCTTGCCCCAGGGCTCTGGGGCCAACGTCCTGACTTTC.

The chain recombines TRBV14 with TRBJ1-1; tentative D call: TRBD1 (6 bases). Germline CDR1 reads SGHDN; CDR2 reads FVKESK. V was cut by 1 base and J by 0 bases, with 9 bases left in between. The CDR3 is 15 residues long. The CDR3 here is CASSQGGQMNTEAFF. The DNA of the CDR3 is TGTGCCAGCAGCCAAGGAGGACAGATGAACACTGAAGCTTTCTTT.

The rearrangement links TRBV7-3 to TRBJ2-7; 8 bases fit TRBD1. This CDR3 is built from 15 residues. Germline V gives CDR1 SGHTA, CDR2 FQGTGA. The V and J ends lost 1 base and 3 bases, in that order; junction bases with no gene match: 5. Here the CDR3 DNA reads TGTGCCAGCAGCTTAAGACAGGGGTCCCGCTACGAGCAGTACTTC. Protein sequence: CASSLRQGSRYEQYF.

In this sample, this clone turned up a few times. The V call is TRBV18, the J call TRBJ2-7, with TRBD1 as a possible D gene (5 bases). The CDR3 runs 12 residues. Trimming pared 3 bases from V and 2 bases from J, leaving 5 bases between. The germline gives CDR1 KGHSH, CDR2 LQKENI. The CDR3 DNA is TGTGCCAGCTCACCGACAGCCTACGAGCAGTACTTC. This translates into CASSPTAYEQYF.